The 17 T cell receptor beta chains below were found in one sample sequenced in a study of blood T cell repertoires in COVID-19. Sequenced by immunoSEQ multiplex PCR; TCRdb stores in-frame clones only, minus some. The table includes fewer than 350,000 clones, nearly 90% detected once. The sample consisted of PBMCs or T cells enriched from blood (not recorded which). All receptors derive from a woman between 18 and 29 years old with acute COVID-19.

The rearrangement uses TRBV29-1 and TRBJ2-3; weak D call: TRBD1 (6 bases). V lost 7 bases and J lost 2, with 10 bases in between. CDR1 SQVTM and CDR2 ANQGSEA come from the germline V gene. The CDR3 loop spans 12 amino acids. For the CDR3, the DNA is TGCAGCGGTGACAGGAACACAGATACGCAGTATTTT. Its translation: CSGDRNTDTQYF.

This chain joins TRBV5-1 and TRBJ1-6, with D unresolved. The CDR3 extends over 16 amino acids. The V end was cut by 2 bases, the J end by 7 bases, with 16 bases between. Per the germline V gene, CDR1 is SGHRS and CDR2 is YFSETQ. The CDR3 DNA reads TGCGCCAGCAGCTTTACCGTTCAGGAAGGCAATTCACCCCTCCACTTT. Protein sequence: CASSFTVQEGNSPLHF.

Here the CDR3 DNA reads TGTGCCAGCAGCTTATCGGTAGCGGGAACCTCCAATACGCAGTATTTT. This gives the protein CASSLSVAGTSNTQYF. The chain is built from TRBV7-3 and TRBJ2-3; TRBD2 aligns across 8 bases. The germline V gene encodes CDR1 SGHTA and CDR2 FQGTGA. This CDR3 spans 16 amino acids. Trimming removed 2 bases from V and 7 bases from J; junction bases left unmatched: 11.

The chain combines TRBV19 with TRBJ1-3, with 7 bases fitting TRBD1. This CDR3 is built from 16 residues. J lost 0 bases, V lost 5 bases, and 7 bases had no gene match. The germline V gene encodes CDR1 LNHDA and CDR2 SQIVND (reference sequence). CDR3 in DNA: TGTGCCAGTAGTCGACGACAGGGATCCTCTGGAAACACCATATATTTT. Residues: CASSRRQGSSGNTIYF.

J is TRBJ1-1 and V is TRBV7-8; no clear D gene. The ends were cut back, 5 bases at V and 3 bases at J, with 22 bases in the middle. There are 17 residues in the CDR3. Germline CDR1 SGHVS, CDR2 FQNEAQ. The CDR3 sequence: CASSPSGAGGGYTEAFF. Here the CDR3 DNA reads TGTGCCAGCAGCCCGTCTGGCGCGGGAGGAGGGTACACTGAAGCTTTCTTT.

This clone has just one count. The chain uses TRBV11-2 and TRBJ2-7; 7 bases match TRBD1. After removal of 5 bases from V and 2 bases from J, the junction contained 15 bases not matched to a gene. Per germline, CDR1 SGHAT and CDR2 FQNNGV. The length of the CDR3 is 17 residues. CDR3 nucleotide sequence: TGTGCCAGCAGCCCCTATTTGACCGGGACAGCTCCCTACGAGCAGTACTTC. Amino acid sequence: CASSPYLTGTAPYEQYF.

The chain couples TRBV11-2 to TRBJ2-7, with D perhaps matching TRBD2 (7 bases). The CDR3 runs to 15 residues. V was cut by 0 bases and J by 8 bases, with 17 bases left in between. CDR1 is SGHAT, CDR2 FQNNGV, per germline. The CDR3 nucleotides are TGTGCCAGCAGCTTAGATAGGGGAGGGGGAGTTAAGCAGTACTTC. Protein: CASSLDRGGGVKQYF. The full variable domain, with the rest looked up from reference TRBV11-2 and TRBJ2-7, is EAGVAQSPRYKIIEKRQSVAFWCNPISGHATLYWYQQILGQGPKLLIQFQNNGVVDDSQLPKDRFSAERLKGVDSTLKIQPAKLEDSAVYLCASSLDRGGGVKQYFGPGTRLTVT.

The chain joins TRBV18 to TRBJ1-4; 8 bases agree with TRBD1. Germline V gene sequence: CDR1 KGHSH, CDR2 LQKENI. This CDR3 is 16 amino acids long. The V segment lost 5 bases and the J segment 7 bases; nucleotides outside the gene matches: 12. The CDR3 nucleotides are TGTGCCAGCTCATCTACCACAGGGGGAGGAATTGAAAAACTGTTTTTT. As protein: CASSSTTGGGIEKLFF.

The chain carries TRBV5-1 and TRBJ2-1; 9 nucleotides agree with TRBD1. CDR1 is SGHRS and CDR2 is YFSETQ in the germline V gene. V shed 6 bases, J shed 5 bases, and the junction held 9 bases outside the gene matches. This CDR3 has 15 residues. The CDR3 coding sequence is TGCGCCAGCACGCGATTCGGGGACAGGGACAATGAGCAGTTCTTC. Its protein is CASTRFGDRDNEQFF.

This chain joins TRBV30 and TRBJ1-4; TRBD1 might be the D (5 bases). There are 13 residues in the CDR3. Germline V gene lookup returns CDR1 GTSNPN and CDR2 SVGIG (reference sequence). The ends were cut back, 3 bases at V and 5 bases at J, with 10 bases in the middle. The CDR3 nucleotides read TGTGCCTGGAGGGCACAGGTAAATGAAAAACTGTTTTTT. It specifies CAWRAQVNEKLFF.

This chain links TRBV5-8 with TRBJ1-2; perhaps TRBD1 as D (5 bases). This CDR3 comprises 14 residues. Germline V gene data show CDR1 as SGHTS and CDR2 as YDEGEE. Trimming removed 5 bases at V and 3 bases at J, with 14 bases between. CDR3: CASSQSDRYYGYTF. As DNA, the CDR3 is TGTGCCAGCAGTCAGTCCGACAGATACTATGGCTACACCTTC.

The chain employs TRBV7-7 and TRBJ2-1; D gene unclear. Germline values: CDR1 SSHAT, CDR2 FNYEAQ (reference sequence). V lost 1 base to trimming and J lost 0 bases, with 7 bases between them. The length of the CDR3 is 15 residues. The CDR3 loop reads CASSLGLVSYNEQFF. The CDR3 coding sequence is TGTGCCAGCAGCTTAGGTCTAGTCTCCTACAATGAGCAGTTCTTC.

This chain uses TRBV6-1 with TRBJ1-2; D is unclear. Trimming stripped 1 base from V and 4 bases from J, with 10 bases between. Germline CDR1 MNHNS, CDR2 SASEGT. This CDR3 is 14 amino acids long. CDR3 loop: CASSEGPGFYGYTF. As DNA, the CDR3 is TGTGCCAGCAGTGAAGGGCCGGGTTTCTATGGCTACACCTTC.

V usage is TRBV28 and J usage is TRBJ2-7; perhaps TRBD2 as D (6 bases). Germline CDR1 MDHEN, CDR2 SYDVKM. The length of the CDR3 is 16 residues. V was shortened by 2 bases and J by 0 bases, with 14 bases between the two germline ends. CDR3 sequence: CASSLLLALSSYEQYF. DNA for the CDR3: TGTGCCAGCAGTTTACTTCTAGCGTTGAGCTCCTACGAGCAGTACTTC.

The chain has TRBV18 and TRBJ2-1; 7 bases map to TRBD2. J gave up 2 bases and V 2 bases, and 0 bases lay outside the gene matches. The CDR3 covers 14 residues. The germline CDR1 and CDR2 sequences are KGHSH and LQKENI. The CDR3 loop reads CASSPGRAYNEQFF. CDR3 sequence (DNA): TGTGCCAGCTCACCAGGGAGGGCCTACAATGAGCAGTTCTTC.

This clone was picked up a small number of times. The CDR3 DNA reads as TGTGCCAGCAGTCGGCAAAGCGGTCCCTACGAGCAGTACTTC. It translates to CASSRQSGPYEQYF. The V gene is TRBV2, the J gene TRBJ2-7; D is perhaps TRBD2 (5 bases). The germline V and J ends were trimmed by 5 bases and 2 bases, with 13 bases remaining between them. This CDR3 spans 14 amino acids. Germline lookup yields CDR1 SNHLY and CDR2 FYNNEI.

This rearrangement joins TRBV27 to TRBJ2-2, with TRBD1 matching 7 bases. The CDR3 is 15 amino acids. From germline, CDR1 is MNHEY and CDR2 SMNVEV (reference sequence). J gave up 4 bases and V 5 bases, and 7 bases lay outside the gene matches. The DNA of the CDR3 is TGTGCCAGCAGTCCACAGGGGTTGATCACCGGGGAGCTGTTTTTT. This gives the protein CASSPQGLITGELFF.